What follows describes a single T cell receptor beta chain. The antigen remains undetermined. Amplification used 60 Vbeta primers and 13 Jbeta primers. How the authors handled the data: A follow-up analysis tallied around 80 million unique TCR beta chains, roughly 11 million shared. Some clones are missing from TCRdb's copy, which holds only in-frame ones; the method was immunoSEQ multiplex PCR. The V and J calls and clone size are taken from that table; D and trimming were inferred from the DNA. This table has 150,000 to 200,000 clones, approximately 80% appearing once. CDR3 length: 19 residues. The germline V gene encodes CDR1 SGHRS and CDR2 YFSETQ. Trimming took 4 bases from V and 2 from J; bases not matched to a gene: 16. The record originates from a study of cytomegalovirus exposure and HLA in healthy donors. Findings and limits, study-wide: A prior analysis recorded that most TCR beta V segments were productive about 90% or about 30% of the time. Follow-up analysis seemed to connect common viral pathogens with several of the most significant clusters identified. Overall, under 200 TCR beta chains were annotated as cytomegalovirus-associated.

This receptor was taken from a male donor in good health and CMV-seronegative. Input material: PBMCs. The V call is TRBV5-1, the J call TRBJ2-1, with TRBD2 matching 9 bases. The DNA for the CDR3 is TGCGCCAGCAGCCCCTTACTCAACCTTGGACTAGCGACCTACAATGAGCAGTTCTTC. This encodes CASSPLLNLGLATYNEQFF.